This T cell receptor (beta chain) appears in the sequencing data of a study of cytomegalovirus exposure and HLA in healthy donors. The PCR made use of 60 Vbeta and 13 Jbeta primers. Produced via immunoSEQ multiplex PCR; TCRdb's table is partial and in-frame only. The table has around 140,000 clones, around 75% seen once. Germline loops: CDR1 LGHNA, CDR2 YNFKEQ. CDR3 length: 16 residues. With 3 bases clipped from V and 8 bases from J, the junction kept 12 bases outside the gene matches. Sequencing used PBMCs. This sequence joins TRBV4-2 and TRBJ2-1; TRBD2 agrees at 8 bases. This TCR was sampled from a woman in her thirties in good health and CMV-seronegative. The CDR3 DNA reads TGTGCCAGCAGCCACCTATCCGGGACTAGGAACTATGAGCAGTTCTTC. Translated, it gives CASSHLSGTRNYEQFF.